This record covers a single TCR beta chain. The antigen remains undetermined. Assay: immunoSEQ multiplex PCR; the TCRdb copy retains only in-frame clones and omits some. This sample has some 73,000 clones, with around 81% found just once. The trim removed 4 bases at V and 1 base at J, leaving 4 bases unmatched. The CDR3 consists of 14 residues. Germline-derived CDR1 and CDR2 are SGHRS and YFSETQ. This sample was taken from a study of radiotherapy plus CTLA-4 blockade in lung cancer. Looking at the study overall: Patients showed objective responses in 15% to 20% of cases, and disease control was achieved by 25% to 35%. Findings of the study overall: Alongside interferon-beta, early blood T cell clone dynamics were reportedly the best predictor of response. After treatment with radiotherapy plus ipilimumab, TCR clones that came from the tumor expanded in blood.

Focal radiation was given together with CTLA-4 blockade (ipilimumab) to patients with chemo-refractory metastatic non-small-cell lung cancer. The specimen comprised peripheral blood, sampled from a patient treated with radiotherapy plus ipilimumab. This clonotype originated in a human donor with non-small cell lung cancer whose response to radiotherapy plus ipilimumab could not be evaluated. Some clones in this sample may be carry-over from other donors' samples. The V gene is TRBV5-1, the J gene TRBJ1-1, with 7 bases aligning to TRBD1. CDR3 DNA sequence: TGCGCCAGCAGCCCGAGGACAGGGAACACTGAAGCTTTCTTT. Protein: CASSPRTGNTEAFF. The full variable domain, completed using reference TRBV5-1 and TRBJ1-1, is KAGVTQTPRYLIKTRGQQVTLSCSPISGHRSVSWYQQTPGQGLQFLFEYFSETQRNKGNFPGRFSGRQFSNSRSEMNVSTLELGDSALYLCASSPRTGNTEAFFGQGTRLTVV.